This TCR beta chain emerged from a study of blood T cell repertoires in COVID-19. Study-level background: The origin of the acute and convalescent COVID-19 samples was the United States, Italy and Spain. Nucleic acid was either cDNA or gDNA, and it came from T cells, B-cell-depleted T cells, or PBMCs.

Germline assignment: CDR1 SGHVS and CDR2 FQNEAQ. There are 13 residues in the CDR3. With 2 bases removed from V and 9 bases from J, the gap between germline ends came to 12 bases. In the study's own analysis: Counts of nucleated cells, estimated from reference gene primer amplification, were obtained. Libraries were prepared by immunoSEQ multiplex PCR; TCRdb keeps only in-frame clonotypes and omits some of them. V and J calls and clone size are those listed in that table; D and trimming were worked out from the DNA. This table holds about 280,000 clones, around nine tenths found once. The chain carries TRBV7-8 and TRBJ2-3, with no clear D. Sequences were obtained from peripheral blood. The sequence was obtained from a man in his forties with acute or convalescent COVID-19. CDR3 in amino acids: CASSLIRLDTQYF. DNA of the CDR3: TGTGCCAGCAGCTTAATTAGGCTAGACACGCAGTATTTT.